A single sample is the source of the 27 T cell receptor beta chains below, sequenced in a study of cytomegalovirus exposure and HLA in healthy donors. PCR amplification relied on 60 Vbeta primers (plus 13 Jbeta primers). Clones were sequenced by immunoSEQ multiplex PCR, and TCRdb holds only the in-frame ones, with some missing. Of some 180,000 clones listed, over 65% were seen once; the top ten hold 1.8%. The sample was PBMCs. The receptor source for this set is a woman aged 25 to 39 in good health and CMV-seronegative.

This clone was observed a handful of times. V gene TRBV6-5 combines with J gene TRBJ1-2; D is possibly TRBD1 (5 bases). Germline V CDR1 and CDR2: MNHEY, SVGAGI. The CDR3 runs 13 residues. Trimming shortened V by 2 bases and J by 7 bases, and 11 bases separated the two germline ends. The CDR3 is CASSYGPGLGYTF. The CDR3 DNA reads as TGTGCCAGCAGTTACGGCCCAGGGCTTGGCTACACCTTC.

This clone was observed a handful of times. The V call is TRBV9, the J call TRBJ1-1; D gene ambiguous. This CDR3 has 13 amino acids. V lost 2 bases, J lost 3 bases, and 8 bases lay in between. The germline V gene has CDR1 SGDLS and CDR2 YYNGEE. The CDR3, as DNA: TGTGCCAGCAGCGTTGGACTCTACACTGAAGCTTTCTTT. It specifies CASSVGLYTEAFF.

V gene TRBV6-1 combines with J gene TRBJ1-4; tentatively, D is TRBD1 (6 bases). The CDR3 has 15 amino acids. Germline CDR1 reads MNHNS; CDR2 reads SASEGT. V gave up 1 base and J gave up 8 bases, with 14 bases separating them. The CDR3 DNA reads TGTGCCAGCAGTGAAGGCGGGGGCGAGTTCGAAAAACTGTTTTTT. It encodes CASSEGGGEFEKLFF.

Concerning this clone: The same CDR3 can be traced to other DNA sequences in this sample. The rearrangement links TRBV7-2 to TRBJ1-5, with TRBD1 as a possible D gene (6 bases). The germline CDR1 and CDR2 sequences are SGHTA and FQGNSA. The germline V and J ends were trimmed by 5 bases and 0 bases, with 8 bases remaining between them. The CDR3 is 14 residues long. CDR3 sequence: CASSPQGSNQPQHF. Written as DNA, the CDR3 is TGTGCCAGCAGCCCACAGGGTAGCAATCAGCCCCAGCATTTT. Full variable domain (remainder filled in from reference TRBV7-2 and TRBJ1-5): GAGVSQSPSNKVTEKGKDVELRCDPISGHTALYWYRQSLGQGLEFLIYFQGNSAPDKSGLPSDRFSAERTGGSVSTLTIQRTQQEDSAVYLCASSPQGSNQPQHFGDGTRLSIL.

This chain joins TRBV7-2 and TRBJ2-3; TRBD1 matches at 11 bases. V was clipped by 1 base and J by 5 bases; unmatched bases: 2. The CDR3 covers 15 residues. Germline V CDR1 and CDR2: SGHTA, FQGNSA. For the CDR3, the DNA is TGTGCCAGCAGCTTAGGGGACAGGGGGATAGATACGCAGTATTTT. Amino acid sequence: CASSLGDRGIDTQYF.

V usage is TRBV7-8 and J usage is TRBJ1-4; 9 positions agree with TRBD1. This CDR3 is built from 14 residues. CDR1 is SGHVS, CDR2 FQNEAQ, per germline. The V gene end was trimmed by 5 bases and the J gene end by 8 bases; junction bases not matched to a gene: 6. For the CDR3, the DNA is TGTGCCAGCAGCGAGACAGGGGGTGAGGAAAAACTGTTTTTT. This translates into CASSETGGEEKLFF.

This chain uses TRBV9 with TRBJ2-7; the match to TRBD1 covers 7 bases. Germline lookup yields CDR1 SGDLS and CDR2 YYNGEE. The ends lost 4 bases at V and 6 bases at J; junction bases unmatched: 4. The CDR3 spans 12 residues. The chain's CDR3 is CASSPGGGEQYF. CDR3 DNA: TGTGCCAGCAGCCCAGGGGGTGGCGAGCAGTACTTC.

This clone came up a few times. The chain couples TRBV19 to TRBJ1-1, with D maybe TRBD1 (5 bases). V shed 5 bases and J shed 6 bases, with 7 bases lying between them. This CDR3 has 11 amino acids. Germline CDR1 and CDR2: LNHDA and SQIVND (reference sequence). CDR3 in DNA: TGTGCCAGTAGTCTGACAGCTGAAGCTTTCTTT. Its translation: CASSLTAEAFF.

The chain links TRBV9 to TRBJ1-6; 7 bases align to TRBD1. Germline V gene data show CDR1 as SGDLS and CDR2 as YYNGEE. Losses at the gene ends were 0 bases for V and 4 bases for J; bases not matched to a gene: 4. The CDR3 has 16 amino acids. CDR3 in DNA: TGTGCCAGCAGCGTAGGAGGGGGACAGTATAATTCACCCCTCCACTTT. It translates to CASSVGGGQYNSPLHF.

This chain uses TRBV11-2 with TRBJ2-3, with TRBD2 matching over 11 bases. CDR1 is SGHAT, CDR2 FQNNGV, per germline. With 4 bases clipped from V and 2 bases from J, the junction kept 5 bases outside the gene matches. This CDR3 is 16 amino acids long. CDR3 protein: CASSSIAGGATDTQYF. The CDR3 region has the DNA TGTGCCAGCAGCTCCATAGCGGGGGGGGCCACAGATACGCAGTATTTT.

V is TRBV19 and J is TRBJ1-1; D is perhaps TRBD1 (6 bases). V was pared by 6 bases and J by 2 bases, with 13 bases between. The germline gives CDR1 LNHDA, CDR2 SQIVND (reference sequence). CDR3 length: 14 amino acids. The CDR3 is CASRTATGNTEAFF. DNA for the CDR3: TGTGCCAGTAGGACGGCGACAGGTAACACTGAAGCTTTCTTT.

The rearrangement joins TRBV4-1 to TRBJ1-6, with D perhaps matching TRBD1 (5 bases). Trimming shortened V by 1 base and J by 9 bases, and 16 bases separated the two germline ends. Germline assignment: CDR1 MGHRA and CDR2 YSYEKL. The CDR3 totals 16 residues. The CDR3 nucleotides read TGCGCCAGCAGCCAAGTATTCAGGGAACGCTTTTCACCCCTCCACTTT. Encoded protein: CASSQVFRERFSPLHF.

This sequence joins TRBV9 and TRBJ1-1, with a possible D match to TRBD1 (5 bases). CDR1 and CDR2 (germline): SGDLS, YYNGEE. V lost 3 bases and J 1 base, leaving 16 bases between the germline ends. The CDR3 runs to 16 residues. CDR3 nucleotides: TGTGCCAGCAGCGCCTGGGGGGGACGCACGAACACTGAAGCTTTCTTT. Translation gives CASSAWGGRTNTEAFF.

This chain links TRBV5-4 with TRBJ2-7, with D perhaps TRBD2 (5 bases). In germline, CDR1 is SGHNT, CDR2 YYREEE (reference sequence). This CDR3 is built from 13 residues. Trimming removed 2 bases from V and 2 bases from J, with 8 bases in between. The CDR3 bases are TGTGCCAGCAGCTTAGCGGAACCCTACGAGCAGTACTTC. Amino acids: CASSLAEPYEQYF. Full variable domain (outside the CDR3, taken from reference TRBV5-4 and TRBJ2-7): ETGVTQSPTHLIKTRGQQVTLRCSSQSGHNTVSWYQQALGQGPQFIFQYYREEENGRGNFPPRFSGLQFPNYSSELNVNALELDDSALYLCASSLAEPYEQYFGPGTRLTVT.

V is TRBV10-3 and J is TRBJ2-2; TRBD1 might be the D (6 bases). The germline CDR1 and CDR2 sequences are ENHRY and SYGVKD. V dropped 8 bases and J dropped 0 bases, with 13 bases sitting between them. This CDR3 is 15 amino acids long. The CDR3 reads CAIPGTFANTGELFF. The CDR3, as DNA: TGTGCCATCCCCGGGACATTCGCGAACACCGGGGAGCTGTTTTTT.

The rearrangement uses TRBV7-3 and TRBJ2-3, with 11 bases aligning to TRBD2. This CDR3 is 16 amino acids long. V shed 4 bases and J 4 bases; nucleotides not matched to a gene: 7. Germline V lookup: CDR1 SGHTA, CDR2 FQGTGA. CDR3 sequence: CASSSPTSGMSDTQYF. CDR3 DNA sequence: TGTGCCAGCAGCTCGCCGACTAGCGGGATGTCAGATACGCAGTATTTT.

This sequence joins TRBV6-1 and TRBJ2-1; 8 bases are a match to TRBD1. Germline lookup yields CDR1 MNHNS and CDR2 SASEGT. The CDR3 runs to 14 residues. V trimming: 3 bases; J trimming: 7 bases; junction bases outside the gene matches: 5. The CDR3 sequence: CASSDPDRANEQFF. The CDR3 DNA sequence: TGTGCCAGCAGTGATCCGGACAGGGCTAATGAGCAGTTCTTC.

The chain recombines TRBV9 with TRBJ2-1, with 10 positions matching TRBD1. The CDR3 sequence is 16 residues long. After removal of 4 bases from V and 6 bases from J, the junction contained 10 bases not matched to a gene. Germline CDR1 reads SGDLS; CDR2 reads YYNGEE. Here the CDR3 reads CASSPRRQGAVNEQFF. CDR3 nucleotides: TGTGCCAGCAGCCCCCGGAGACAGGGGGCTGTCAATGAGCAGTTCTTC.

The chain is built from TRBV5-6 and TRBJ2-3; TRBD1 is a possible D gene (5 bases). Germline V CDR1 and CDR2: SGHDT, YYEEEE. Between the trimmed V and J ends, which lost 5 bases and 5 bases, there was a span of 12 bases. The CDR3 has 13 residues. In DNA, the CDR3 is TGTGCCAGCAGTCATGCAGGGAAAGATACGCAGTATTTT. Its translation: CASSHAGKDTQYF. The full variable domain, its missing parts supplied by reference TRBV5-6 and TRBJ2-3, is DAGVTQSPTHLIKTRGQQVTLRCSPKSGHDTVSWYQQALGQGPQFIFQYYEEEERQRGNFPDRFSGHQFPNYSSELNVNALLLGDSALYLCASSHAGKDTQYFGPGTRLTVL.

V is TRBV7-6 and J is TRBJ2-3, with a weak D call TRBD1 (5 bases). The germline V and J ends were trimmed by 5 bases and 7 bases, with 16 bases remaining between them. Per germline, CDR1 SGHVS and CDR2 FNYEAQ. CDR3 length: 14 amino acids. CDR3 nucleotides: TGTGCCAGCAGCAAAGGACAAATGGCATATACGCAGTATTTT. Encoded protein: CASSKGQMAYTQYF.

CDR3 bases: TGCAGCGGTTTGGAGGACACTGAAGCTTTCTTT. Translated, it gives CSGLEDTEAFF. The chain employs TRBV29-1 and TRBJ1-1; D not resolved. V was clipped by 7 bases and J by 3 bases, with 9 bases between them. CDR3 length: 11 amino acids. Germline assignment: CDR1 SQVTM and CDR2 ANQGSEA.

This clone occurred a few times. The chain couples TRBV5-5 to TRBJ2-5; possible D gene TRBD2, 6 bases. Germline V gene data show CDR1 as SGHKS and CDR2 as YYEKEE (reference sequence). The length of the CDR3 is 12 residues. The V end lost 3 bases, the J end lost 11 bases, and 14 bases lay between the germline ends. CDR3 in amino acids: CASSSNTGEQYF. CDR3 coding DNA: TGTGCCAGCAGCTCCAACACGGGGGAGCAGTACTTC.

This chain uses TRBV7-9 with TRBJ1-3; tentatively, D is TRBD1 (5 bases). Trimming took off 2 bases at V and 3 bases at J, with 17 bases between the two ends. The CDR3 is 17 amino acids. The germline gives CDR1 SEHNR, CDR2 FQNEAQ (reference sequence). CDR3 in DNA: TGTGCCAGCAGCTTATTGATCGCGGGGGAAAGTGGAAACACCATATATTTT. Its translation: CASSLLIAGESGNTIYF.

The sample holds one count of this clone. The chain combines TRBV11-2 with TRBJ2-7; perhaps TRBD1 as D (6 bases). Per germline, CDR1 SGHAT and CDR2 FQNNGV. V lost 5 bases to trimming and J lost 5 bases, with 10 bases between them. This CDR3 spans 12 amino acids. CDR3 in amino acids: CASSGHRDEQYF. The CDR3 bases are TGTGCCAGCAGCGGACACAGGGACGAGCAGTACTTC.

This sequence joins TRBV7-3 and TRBJ1-5; D may be TRBD1 (5 bases). Per the germline V gene, CDR1 is SGHTA and CDR2 is FQGTGA. Trimming cost V 0 bases and J 6 bases, with 15 bases left between them. The CDR3 contains 16 residues. The CDR3 reads CASSLTGQGWGQPQHF. CDR3 coding DNA: TGTGCCAGCAGCTTAACAGGGCAGGGATGGGGTCAGCCCCAGCATTTT.

This clone came up once. The chain joins TRBV9 to TRBJ1-1, with D possibly TRBD1 on 5 matching bases. The CDR3 loop spans 13 amino acids. The V gene's germline CDR1 is SGDLS and CDR2 YYNGEE. Trimming shortened V by 7 bases and J by 4 bases, and 14 bases separated the two germline ends. CDR3 nucleotide sequence: TGTGCCAGCGCCGTCCAGGGCGGCACTGAAGCTTTCTTT. This encodes CASAVQGGTEAFF.

V is TRBV7-3 and J is TRBJ2-5, with TRBD2 matching over 7 bases. Germline V gives CDR1 SGHTA, CDR2 FQGTGA. The CDR3 covers 16 residues. Trimming at V came to 4 bases and at J to 2 bases, leaving 10 bases not matched to a gene. This chain's CDR3 is CASSYGGTTLQETQYF. CDR3 DNA sequence: TGTGCCAGCAGCTACGGCGGGACTACACTACAAGAGACCCAGTACTTC.